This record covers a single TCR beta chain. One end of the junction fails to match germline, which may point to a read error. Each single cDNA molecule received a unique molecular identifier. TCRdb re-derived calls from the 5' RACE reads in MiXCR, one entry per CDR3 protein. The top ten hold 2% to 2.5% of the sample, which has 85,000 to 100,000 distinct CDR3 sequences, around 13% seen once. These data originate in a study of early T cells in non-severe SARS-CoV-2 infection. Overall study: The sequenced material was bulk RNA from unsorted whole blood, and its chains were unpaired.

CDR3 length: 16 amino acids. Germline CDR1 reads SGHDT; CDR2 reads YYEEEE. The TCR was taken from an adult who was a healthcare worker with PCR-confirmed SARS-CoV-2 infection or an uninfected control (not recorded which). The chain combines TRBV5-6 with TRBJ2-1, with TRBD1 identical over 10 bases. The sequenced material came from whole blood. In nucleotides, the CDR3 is TGTGTCAGCAGCTGGGGTGCGGGACAGGGGACGAATGAGCAGTTCTTC. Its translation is CVSSWGAGQGTNEQFF. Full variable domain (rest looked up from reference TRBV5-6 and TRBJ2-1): DAGVTQSPTHLIKTRGQQVTLRCSPKSGHDTVSWYQQALGQGPQFIFQYYEEEERQRGNFPDRFSGHQFPNYSSELNVNALLLGDSALYLCVSSWGAGQGTNEQFFGPGTRLTVL.